A selection of T cell receptor beta chains follows, all from one sample in a study of Ad26.COV2.S vaccination and SARS-CoV-2 variants. Method: immunoSEQ multiplex PCR; TCRdb's copy keeps in-frame clones and lacks some. There are about 320,000 clones in the sample; roughly 90% occur only once, and about 5.4% lies in the top ten. The sequenced sample was peripheral blood, obtained in a trial of Ad26.COV2.S vaccine versus placebo. These receptors originate from a person aged 18 to 59 who received the Ad26.COV2.S COVID-19 vaccine or a placebo. The CDR3 runs from the conserved cysteine through the conserved F or W. D genes are given only for firm matches.

-	TRBV7-9	TRBJ2-1	TGTGCCAGCAGCTTAGAAGCAGGGCTGTACAATGAGCAGTTCTTC	CASSLEAGLYNEQFF
-	TRBV25-1	TRBJ2-1	TGTGCCAGCAGTGGAACAGGGCTCGATGAGCAGTTCTTC	CASSGTGLDEQFF
-	TRBV6-6	TRBJ1-3	TGTGCCAGCAGTCCCCGCAGGGAGATAGGAAACACCATATATTTT	CASSPRREIGNTIYF
-	TRBV15	TRBJ2-2	TGTGCCACCAGCCAATGGGACCGGAACACCGGGGAGCTGTTTTTT	CATSQWDRNTGELFF
-	TRBV11-2	TRBJ1-4	TGTGCCAGCAGCTCGCACGTGGGGGTGGGCCAAAAACTGTTTTTT	CASSSHVGVGQKLFF
-	TRBV6-5	TRBJ1-3	TGTGCCAGCAGTTACTCAGGGAGCTCTGGAAACACCATATATTTT	CASSYSGSSGNTIYF
-	TRBV6-6	TRBJ2-5	TGTGCCAGCAGTTACGGAAATAAGGTAGCGGTCGGGACCCAGTACTTC	CASSYGNKVAVGTQYF
-	TRBV29-1	TRBJ1-2	TGCAGCGCAGACCAAGGCCGGGGCCATGGCTACACCTTC	CSADQGRGHGYTF
-	TRBV3-1/TRBV3-2	TRBJ2-5	TGTGCCAGCACCGGCCCAACCATCGGAGAGACCCAGTACTTC	CASTGPTIGETQYF
-	TRBV10-3	TRBJ1-2	TGTGCCATCAGTGACGGTGGGGTACCTAACTATGGCTACACCTTC	CAISDGGVPNYGYTF
-	TRBV19	TRBJ2-3	TGTGCCAGTAGCCCCAGTCAGGCAGATACGCAGTATTTT	CASSPSQADTQYF
TRBD2	TRBV2	TRBJ2-7	TGTGCCACCACGTCCAGCGGGGGAGAACTTTACGAGCAGTACTTC	CATTSSGGELYEQYF
-	TRBV7-8	TRBJ1-4	TGTGCCAGCAGCTTAGCCTCAATAGTAGGTGAAAAACTGTTTTTT	CASSLASIVGEKLFF